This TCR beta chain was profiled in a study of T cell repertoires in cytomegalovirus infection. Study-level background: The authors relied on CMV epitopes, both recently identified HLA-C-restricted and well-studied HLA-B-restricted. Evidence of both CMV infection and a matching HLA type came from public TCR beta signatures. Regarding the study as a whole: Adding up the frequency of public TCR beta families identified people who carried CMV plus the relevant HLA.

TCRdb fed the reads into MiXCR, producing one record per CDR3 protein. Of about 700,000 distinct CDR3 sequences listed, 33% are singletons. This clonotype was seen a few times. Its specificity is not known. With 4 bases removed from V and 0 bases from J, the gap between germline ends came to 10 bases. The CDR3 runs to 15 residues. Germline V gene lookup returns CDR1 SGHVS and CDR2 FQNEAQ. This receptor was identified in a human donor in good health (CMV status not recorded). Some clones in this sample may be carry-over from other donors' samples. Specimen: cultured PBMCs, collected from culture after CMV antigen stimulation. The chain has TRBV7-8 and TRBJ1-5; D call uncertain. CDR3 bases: TGTGCCAGCAGCTCCCGCTTGAATAGCAATCAGCCCCAGCATTTT. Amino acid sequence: CASSSRLNSNQPQHF.